Listed below are T cell receptor beta chains from one sample, sequenced in a study of cytomegalovirus exposure and HLA in healthy donors. Sequencing was performed with immunoSEQ multiplex PCR; in TCRdb, only in-frame clones are kept and a portion is missing. The repertoire holds about 200,000 clones, with 79% as singletons. The sequencing input was PBMCs. These receptors all stem from a man between 50 and 59 years old in good health and CMV-seronegative. The conserved cysteine and the conserved F or W are not part of the CDR3 here. Each record gives: V gene, CDR3 protein.

TRBV27	ASSPWGETTDTQY
TRBV28	ASSLMGYEQY
TRBV5-1	ASSLEREVSYEQY
TRBV5-1	ASSPQGGITMNTEAF
TRBV9	ASSVVRQGDGELF
TRBV21-1	ASSKAPRTSGSSYNEQF
TRBV18	ASSPWDSDYGYT
TRBV7-8	ASSLRGYNEQF
TRBV27	ASTPNPGLLSDYT
TRBV30	AWSVYSGRAPDTQY
TRBV2	ASSLSGNQPQH
TRBV6-5	AAARAGVNTGELF
TRBV27	ASSLAGATNEKLF
TRBV9	ASSVGVTETQY
TRBV5-1	ASSSAAGEGEQF
TRBV5-6	ASSDRGEPYNEQF
TRBV7-9	ASSLALADNEQF
TRBV28	ASSSLHQGSGDEQY